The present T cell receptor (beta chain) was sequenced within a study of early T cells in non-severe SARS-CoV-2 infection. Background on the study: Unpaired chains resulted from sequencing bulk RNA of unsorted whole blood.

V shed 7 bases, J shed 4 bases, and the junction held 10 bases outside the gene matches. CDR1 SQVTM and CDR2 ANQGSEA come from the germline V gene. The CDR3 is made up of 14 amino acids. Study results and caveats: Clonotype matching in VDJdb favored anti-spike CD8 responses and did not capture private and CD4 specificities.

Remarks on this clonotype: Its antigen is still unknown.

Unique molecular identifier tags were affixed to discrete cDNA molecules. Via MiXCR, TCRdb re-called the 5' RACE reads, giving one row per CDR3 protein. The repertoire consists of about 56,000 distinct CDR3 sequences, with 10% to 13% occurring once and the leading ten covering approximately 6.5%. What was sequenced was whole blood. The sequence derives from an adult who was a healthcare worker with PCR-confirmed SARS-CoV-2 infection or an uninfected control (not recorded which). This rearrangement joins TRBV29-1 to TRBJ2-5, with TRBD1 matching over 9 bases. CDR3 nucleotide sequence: TGCAGCGCCTCGGGACAGGGATATGGAGAGACCCAGTACTTC. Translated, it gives CSASGQGYGETQYF.